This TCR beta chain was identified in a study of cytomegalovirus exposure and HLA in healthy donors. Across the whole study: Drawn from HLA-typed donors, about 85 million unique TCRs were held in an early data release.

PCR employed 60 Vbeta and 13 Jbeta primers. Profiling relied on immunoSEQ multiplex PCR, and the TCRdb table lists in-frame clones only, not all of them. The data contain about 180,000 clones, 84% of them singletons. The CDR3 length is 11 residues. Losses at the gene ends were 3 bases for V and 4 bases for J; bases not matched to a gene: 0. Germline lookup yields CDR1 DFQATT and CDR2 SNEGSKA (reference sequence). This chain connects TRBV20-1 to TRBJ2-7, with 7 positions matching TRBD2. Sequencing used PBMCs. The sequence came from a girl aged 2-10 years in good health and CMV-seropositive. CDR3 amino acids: CSARGGYEQYF. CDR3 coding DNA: TGCAGTGCTAGGGGAGGGTACGAGCAGTACTTC.